This T cell receptor (beta chain) was sequenced during a study of blood T cell repertoires in COVID-19. Recruits, aged about 18 to 95 years, lived in some 25 US areas. Two negative PCRs, clearance, or symptom resolution were required of recovered Cohort 3 donors. Only in-frame clones appear in the TCRdb table, and some are missing; sequencing was by immunoSEQ multiplex PCR. Of about 310,000 clones in the sample, roughly 90% were seen once. The sample consisted of PBMCs or T cells enriched from blood (not recorded which). This receptor was identified in a woman in her thirties who had recovered from COVID-19.

The CDR3 DNA is TGCGCCAGCAGCTTTACTACAGCGGAGTTACAAGAGACCCAGTACTTC. This encodes CASSFTTAELQETQYF. The chain links TRBV5-1 to TRBJ2-5, with D perhaps TRBD2 (5 bases). Deletions cut 2 bases from V and 2 bases from J, with 16 bases between. This CDR3 region has 16 residues. Germline assignment: CDR1 SGHRS and CDR2 YFSETQ.